The rows below give T cell receptor beta chains drawn from one sample of a study of cytomegalovirus exposure and HLA in healthy donors. The repertoire was sequenced with immunoSEQ multiplex PCR; TCRdb's copy has only in-frame clones and lacks some. This table holds tens of thousands of clones, roughly 96% found once. Sequenced sample: PBMCs. Receptors originate from a young man in good health and CMV-seronegative. Each CDR3 is given with its conserved first and last residue. The D gene is left open where the match is weak. For some rows the clone size is stated as once, few or many, or as a class when expanded; others skip it.

D gene,clone size,V gene,J gene,CDR3 length,CDR3 protein,CDR3 DNA
-,-,TRBV6-4,TRBJ2-6,16,CASSDSGGSGANVLTF,TGTGCCAGCAGTGACTCGGGGGGCTCTGGGGCCAACGTCCTGACTTTC
-,once,TRBV19,TRBJ2-7,19,CASRPSPHYERTSSYEQYF,TGTGCCAGTAGGCCCTCTCCCCACTATGAGCGGACGAGCTCCTACGAGCAGTACTTC
-,-,TRBV5-1,TRBJ2-1,12,CASSLAGNEQFF,TGCGCCAGCAGCTTGGCAGGCAATGAGCAGTTCTTC
TRBD2,-,TRBV5-4,TRBJ2-1,16,CASSHLAGAPYNEQFF,TGTGCCAGCAGCCATTTAGCGGGAGCACCCTACAATGAGCAGTTCTTC
TRBD2,-,TRBV23-1,TRBJ2-1,19,CATHSQLAGGCILYNEQFF,TGCGCCACCCACTCACAACTAGCGGGAGGGTGTATTCTCTACAATGAGCAGTTCTTC
-,-,TRBV28,TRBJ2-7,14,CASSSGDRRYEQYF,TGTGCCAGCAGTTCTGGAGATAGGAGATACGAGCAGTACTTC
-,-,TRBV19,TRBJ2-7,14,CASSLTSALYEQYF,TGTGCCAGTAGCCTGACCAGCGCCCTCTACGAGCAGTACTTC
-,few,TRBV7-2,TRBJ2-2,15,CASSLRTANTGELFF,TGTGCCAGCAGCCTCCGGACAGCGAACACCGGGGAGCTGTTTTTT
TRBD2,-,TRBV6-5,TRBJ2-7,14,CASSSSGWVYEQYF,TGTGCCAGCAGTTCTAGCGGGTGGGTCTACGAGCAGTACTTC
-,once,TRBV5-4,TRBJ2-5,15,CASSPPEVLQETQYF,TGTGCCAGCAGCCCCCCAGAGGTCTTACAAGAGACCCAGTACTTC
-,once,TRBV19,TRBJ1-1,15,CASSITLLVYTEAFF,TGTGCCAGTAGTATAACTCTATTGGTGTACACTGAAGCTTTCTTT
-,-,TRBV5-1,TRBJ1-2,14,CASRTGQTNYGYTF,TGCGCCAGCAGGACGGGACAAACAAACTATGGCTACACCTTC
TRBD1,-,TRBV14,TRBJ2-1,17,CASSQEGQGWSYNEQFF,TGTGCCAGCAGCCAAGAAGGACAGGGATGGTCCTACAATGAGCAGTTCTTC